This TCR beta chain was identified during a study of cytomegalovirus exposure and HLA in healthy donors. This clone was seen only once. Its antigen is not known. General study findings and limits: Reported performance of the classifier showed diagnosis of cytomegalovirus status with high specificity and sensitivity.

A multiplex PCR was run with 60 Vbeta primers and 13 Jbeta primers. Libraries were prepared by immunoSEQ multiplex PCR; TCRdb keeps only in-frame clonotypes and omits some of them. The sample lists some 120,000 clones; approximately 80% were seen once. Germline V gene lookup returns CDR1 LNHNV and CDR2 YYDKDF (reference sequence). Trimming took 5 bases from V and 2 from J, leaving 19 bases between them. This CDR3 contains 16 residues. The receptor was isolated from a man between 18 and 35 years old in good health and CMV-seronegative. The sample comprised PBMCs. V is TRBV15 and J is TRBJ2-7; tentative D call: TRBD1 (6 bases). The CDR3 DNA is TGTGCCACCAGCCCCGGAGTGGGGGCCCTAGCCTACGAGCAGTACTTC. It yields the protein CATSPGVGALAYEQYF.